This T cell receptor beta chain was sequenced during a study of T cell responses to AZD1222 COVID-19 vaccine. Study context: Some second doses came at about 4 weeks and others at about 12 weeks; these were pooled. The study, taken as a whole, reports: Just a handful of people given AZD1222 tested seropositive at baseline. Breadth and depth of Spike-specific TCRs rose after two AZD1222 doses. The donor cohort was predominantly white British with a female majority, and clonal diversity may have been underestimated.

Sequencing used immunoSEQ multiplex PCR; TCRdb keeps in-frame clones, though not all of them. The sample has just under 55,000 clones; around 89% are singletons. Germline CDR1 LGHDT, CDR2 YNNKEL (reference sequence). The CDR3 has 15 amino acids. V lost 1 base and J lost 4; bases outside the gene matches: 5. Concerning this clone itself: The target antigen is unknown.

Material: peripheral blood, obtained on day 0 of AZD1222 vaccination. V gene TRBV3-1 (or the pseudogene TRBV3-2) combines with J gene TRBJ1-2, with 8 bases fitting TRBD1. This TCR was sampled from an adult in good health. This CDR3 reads CASSQGQGSLYGYTF. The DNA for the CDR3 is TGTGCCAGCAGCCAAGGACAGGGGAGCCTCTATGGCTACACCTTC.